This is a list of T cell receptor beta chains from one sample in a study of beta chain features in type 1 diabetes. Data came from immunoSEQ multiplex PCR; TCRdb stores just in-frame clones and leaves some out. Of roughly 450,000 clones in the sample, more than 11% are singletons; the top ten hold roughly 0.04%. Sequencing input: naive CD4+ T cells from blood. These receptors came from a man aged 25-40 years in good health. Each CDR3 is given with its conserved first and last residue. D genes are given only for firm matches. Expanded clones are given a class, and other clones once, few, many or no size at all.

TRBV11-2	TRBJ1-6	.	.	CASRDPSGRFTGVGSPLHF	TGTGCCAGCAGAGACCCTTCTGGCCGTTTTACAGGCGTGGGTTCACCCCTCCACTTT
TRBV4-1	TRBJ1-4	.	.	CASSQTGTTNEKLFF	TGCGCCAGCAGCCAAACAGGGACAACTAATGAAAAACTGTTTTTT
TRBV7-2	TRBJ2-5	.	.	CASSFRLSQETQYF	TGTGCCAGCAGCTTCCGGTTATCGCAAGAGACCCAGTACTTC
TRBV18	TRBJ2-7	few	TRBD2	CASSPRTSGTYEQYF	TGTGCCAGCTCACCACGTACTAGCGGCACCTACGAGCAGTACTTC
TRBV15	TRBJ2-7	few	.	CATSRELRYEQYF	TGTGCCACCAGCAGAGAACTACGGTACGAGCAGTACTTC
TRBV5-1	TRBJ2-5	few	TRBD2	CASRYSGRVQETQYF	TGCGCCAGCAGATATAGCGGGAGGGTCCAAGAGACCCAGTACTTC
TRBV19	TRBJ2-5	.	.	CASMGETQYF	TGTGCCAGTATGGGGGAGACCCAGTACTTC
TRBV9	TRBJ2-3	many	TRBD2	CASSVTPQREGTQYF	TGTGCCAGCAGCGTGACCCCTCAACGGGAGGGTACGCAGTATTTT
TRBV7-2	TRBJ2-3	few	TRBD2	CASSFRLAGELDTQYF	TGTGCCAGCAGCTTCCGTCTAGCGGGAGAATTGGATACGCAGTATTTT
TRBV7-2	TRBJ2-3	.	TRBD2	CASSLASGRHDTQYF	TGTGCCAGCAGCTTAGCCTCCGGGAGGCACGATACGCAGTATTTT
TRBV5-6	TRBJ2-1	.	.	CASSPAFREQFF	TGTGCCAGCAGCCCCGCGTTCCGTGAGCAGTTCTTC
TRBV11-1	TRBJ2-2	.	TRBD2	CASSRSGRNTGELFF	TGTGCCAGCAGCCGAAGCGGGAGGAACACCGGGGAGCTGTTTTTT
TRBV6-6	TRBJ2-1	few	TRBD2	CASRFVSGGSYNEQFF	TGTGCCAGCAGATTCGTTAGCGGGGGTTCTTACAATGAGCAGTTCTTC
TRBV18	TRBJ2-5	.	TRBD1	CASSRTGKETQYF	TGTGCCAGCTCACGGACAGGGAAAGAGACCCAGTACTTC
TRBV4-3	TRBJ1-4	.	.	CASSQVGFAEKLFF	TGCGCCAGCAGCCAAGTAGGGTTTGCTGAAAAACTGTTTTTT
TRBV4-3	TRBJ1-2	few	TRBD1	CAAGTVPYGYTF	TGCGCCGCCGGGACAGTCCCCTATGGCTACACCTTC
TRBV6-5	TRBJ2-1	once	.	CASSPLGDYNEQFF	TGTGCCAGCAGCCCCCTGGGAGACTACAATGAGCAGTTCTTC
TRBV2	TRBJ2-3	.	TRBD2	CASSTSGGTDTQYF	TGTGCCAGCAGCACTAGCGGGGGGACAGATACGCAGTATTTT
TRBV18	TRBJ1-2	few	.	CASSPGGRAGYTF	TGTGCCAGCTCACCAGGTGGAAGGGCCGGCTACACCTTC
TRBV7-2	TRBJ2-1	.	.	CASSLGPVSLYNEQFF	TGTGCCAGCAGCTTAGGTCCAGTATCCCTCTACAATGAGCAGTTCTTC
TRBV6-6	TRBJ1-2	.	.	CASSSTGQKFYGYTF	TGTGCCAGCAGTTCAACAGGACAGAAGTTCTATGGCTACACCTTC
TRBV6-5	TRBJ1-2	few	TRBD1	CASSYSTGNGYTF	TGTGCCAGCAGTTACTCGACAGGGAACGGCTACACCTTC
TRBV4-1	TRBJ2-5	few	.	CASSQGGRETQYF	TGCGCCAGCAGCCAAGGGGGGCGCGAGACCCAGTACTTC
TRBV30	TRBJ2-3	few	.	CAWAVRLAVIADTQYF	TGTGCCTGGGCGGTCAGGCTCGCCGTGATTGCGGATACGCAGTATTTT
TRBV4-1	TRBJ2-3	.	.	CASSQGRRRWSADTQYF	TGCGCCAGCAGCCAAGGTCGGCGGAGGTGGTCCGCAGATACGCAGTATTTT
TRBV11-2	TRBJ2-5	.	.	CASSLIGQETQYF	TGTGCCAGCAGCTTAATTGGTCAAGAGACCCAGTACTTC
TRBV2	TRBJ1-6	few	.	CASLSGVGSPLHF	TGTGCCAGCTTGTCAGGGGTTGGATCACCCCTCCACTTT
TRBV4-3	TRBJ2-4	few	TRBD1	CASSQGRQGGNIQYF	TGCGCCAGCAGCCAAGGAAGACAGGGTGGAAACATTCAGTACTTC
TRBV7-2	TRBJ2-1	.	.	CASSLINEQFF	TGTGCCAGCAGCTTAATCAATGAGCAGTTCTTC
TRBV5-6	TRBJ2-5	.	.	CASSSPVSQYF	TGTGCCAGCAGCTCACCGGTGTCCCAGTACTTC
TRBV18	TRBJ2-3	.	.	CASSVRMGDPHTQYF	TGTGCCAGCTCCGTCCGAATGGGGGATCCTCATACGCAGTATTTT
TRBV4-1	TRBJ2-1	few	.	CASSPGHKSYNEQFF	TGCGCCAGCAGCCCGGGACATAAGTCCTACAATGAGCAGTTCTTC
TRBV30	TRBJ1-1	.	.	CAWSLGVMNTEAFF	TGTGCCTGGAGTTTGGGGGTTATGAACACTGAAGCTTTCTTT
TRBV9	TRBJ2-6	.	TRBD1	CASSVRTGAAGANVLTF	TGTGCCAGCAGCGTCAGGACAGGGGCAGCCGGGGCCAACGTCCTGACTTTC
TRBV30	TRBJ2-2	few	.	CAWSSMRELFF	TGTGCCTGGAGTAGTATGAGGGAGCTGTTTTTT
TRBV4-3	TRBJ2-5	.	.	CASSPSVRETQYF	TGCGCCAGCAGCCCTTCTGTGAGAGAGACCCAGTACTTC
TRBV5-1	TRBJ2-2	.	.	CASSPGVWDGSRKYAGELFF	TGCGCCAGCAGCCCCGGGGTTTGGGACGGAAGCCGTAAGTACGCCGGGGAGCTGTTTTTT
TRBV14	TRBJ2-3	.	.	CASSQDQLLYF	TGTGCCAGCAGCCAAGATCAACTATTGTATTTT